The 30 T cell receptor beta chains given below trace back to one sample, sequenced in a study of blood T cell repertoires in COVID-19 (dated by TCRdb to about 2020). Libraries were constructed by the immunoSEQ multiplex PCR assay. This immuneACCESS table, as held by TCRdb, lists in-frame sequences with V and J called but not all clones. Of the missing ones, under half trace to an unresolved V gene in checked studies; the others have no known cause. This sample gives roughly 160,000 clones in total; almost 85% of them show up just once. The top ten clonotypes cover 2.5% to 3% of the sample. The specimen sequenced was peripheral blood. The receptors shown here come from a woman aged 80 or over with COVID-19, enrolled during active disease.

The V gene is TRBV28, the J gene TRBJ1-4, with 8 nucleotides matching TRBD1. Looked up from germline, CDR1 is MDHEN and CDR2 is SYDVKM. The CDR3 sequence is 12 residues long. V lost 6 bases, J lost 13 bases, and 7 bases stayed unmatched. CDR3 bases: TGTGCCAGCAGAACAGGGGGAGGACGACTGTTTTTT. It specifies CASRTGGGRLFF.

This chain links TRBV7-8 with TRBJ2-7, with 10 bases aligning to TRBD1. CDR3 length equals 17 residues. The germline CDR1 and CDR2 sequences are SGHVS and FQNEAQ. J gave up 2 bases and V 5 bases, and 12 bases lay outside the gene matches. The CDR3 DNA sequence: TGTGCCAGCAGCCCATCCGGGACAGGGGTCCGGACCTACGAGCAGTACTTC. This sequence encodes CASSPSGTGVRTYEQYF.

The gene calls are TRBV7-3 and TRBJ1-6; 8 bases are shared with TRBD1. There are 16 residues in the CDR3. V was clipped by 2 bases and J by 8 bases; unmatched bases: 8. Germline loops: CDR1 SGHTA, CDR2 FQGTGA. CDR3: CASSLDGTRGHSPLHF. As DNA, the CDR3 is TGTGCCAGCAGCTTAGACGGGACCAGGGGGCATTCACCCCTCCACTTT.

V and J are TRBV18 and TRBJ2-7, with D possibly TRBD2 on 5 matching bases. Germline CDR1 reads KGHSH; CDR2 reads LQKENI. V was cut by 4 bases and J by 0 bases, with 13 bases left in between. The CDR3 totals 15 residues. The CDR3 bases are TGTGCCAGCTCACGGCCTAGCCAGAGCTCCTACGAGCAGTACTTC. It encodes CASSRPSQSSYEQYF.

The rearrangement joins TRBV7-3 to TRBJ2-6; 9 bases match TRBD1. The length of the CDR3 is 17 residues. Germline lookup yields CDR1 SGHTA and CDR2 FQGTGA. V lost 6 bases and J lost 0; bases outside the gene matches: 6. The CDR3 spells CASRPGTGRSGANVLTF. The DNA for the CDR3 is TGTGCCAGCAGGCCCGGGACAGGGCGCTCTGGGGCCAACGTCCTGACTTTC.

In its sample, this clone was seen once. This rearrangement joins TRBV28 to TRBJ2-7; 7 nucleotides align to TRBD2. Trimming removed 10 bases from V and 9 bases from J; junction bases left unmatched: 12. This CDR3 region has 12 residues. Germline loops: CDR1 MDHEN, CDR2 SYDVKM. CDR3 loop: CATLAGLTRQYF. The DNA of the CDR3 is TGTGCCACATTAGCGGGCTTAACGAGGCAGTACTTC.

The DNA for the CDR3 is TGTGCCAGCAGTGCGGGACTAGCGGGAGGGGGTGGCATTCAGTACTTC. This gives the protein CASSAGLAGGGGIQYF. The chain carries TRBV27 and TRBJ2-4; the match to TRBD2 covers 16 bases. Germline values: CDR1 MNHEY, CDR2 SMNVEV (reference sequence). V was clipped by 5 bases and J by 9 bases; unmatched bases: 7. This CDR3 has 16 residues.

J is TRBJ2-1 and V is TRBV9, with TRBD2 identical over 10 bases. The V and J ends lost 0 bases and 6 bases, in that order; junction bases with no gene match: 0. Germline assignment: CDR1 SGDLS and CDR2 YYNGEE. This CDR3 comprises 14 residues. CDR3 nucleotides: TGTGCCAGCAGCGTAGCTAGCGGGGGCAATGAGCAGTTCTTC. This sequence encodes CASSVASGGNEQFF.

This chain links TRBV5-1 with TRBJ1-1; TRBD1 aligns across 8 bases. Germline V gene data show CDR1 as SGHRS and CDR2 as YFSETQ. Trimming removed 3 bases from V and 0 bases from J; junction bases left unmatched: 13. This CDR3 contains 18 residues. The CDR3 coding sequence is TGCGCCAGCAGCTACGGACAGGGTGGGGGGCACATGAACACTGAAGCTTTCTTT. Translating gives CASSYGQGGGHMNTEAFF.

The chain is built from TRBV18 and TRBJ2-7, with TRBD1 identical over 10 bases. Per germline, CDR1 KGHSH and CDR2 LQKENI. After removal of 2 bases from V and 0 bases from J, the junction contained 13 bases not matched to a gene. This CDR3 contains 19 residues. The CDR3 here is CASSPIRVNRDRGSYEQYF. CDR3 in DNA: TGTGCCAGCTCACCAATAAGGGTCAACCGGGACAGGGGCTCCTACGAGCAGTACTTC.

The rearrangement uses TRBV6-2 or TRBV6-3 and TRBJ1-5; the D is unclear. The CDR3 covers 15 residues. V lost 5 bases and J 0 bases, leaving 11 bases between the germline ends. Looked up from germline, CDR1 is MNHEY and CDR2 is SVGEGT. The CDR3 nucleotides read TGTGCCAGCAGTCGGCAGACTTATAGCAATCAGCCCCAGCATTTT. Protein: CASSRQTYSNQPQHF.

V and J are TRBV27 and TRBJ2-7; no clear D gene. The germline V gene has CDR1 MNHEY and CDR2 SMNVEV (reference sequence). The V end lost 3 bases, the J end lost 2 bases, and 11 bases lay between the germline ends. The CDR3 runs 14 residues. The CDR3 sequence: CASSFIEKPYEQYF. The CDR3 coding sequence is TGTGCCAGCAGTTTTATAGAAAAACCCTACGAGCAGTACTTC.

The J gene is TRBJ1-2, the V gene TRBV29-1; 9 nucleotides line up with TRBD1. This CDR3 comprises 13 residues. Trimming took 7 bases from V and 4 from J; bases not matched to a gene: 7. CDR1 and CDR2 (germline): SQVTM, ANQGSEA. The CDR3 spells CSASDRGPYGYTF. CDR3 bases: TGCAGCGCCTCGGACAGGGGCCCCTATGGCTACACCTTC.

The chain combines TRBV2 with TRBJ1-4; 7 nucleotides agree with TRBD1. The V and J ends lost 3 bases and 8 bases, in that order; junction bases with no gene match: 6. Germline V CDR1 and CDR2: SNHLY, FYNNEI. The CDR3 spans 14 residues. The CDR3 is CASSEWDSGEKLFF. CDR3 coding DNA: TGTGCCAGCAGTGAGTGGGACAGTGGAGAAAAACTGTTTTTT.

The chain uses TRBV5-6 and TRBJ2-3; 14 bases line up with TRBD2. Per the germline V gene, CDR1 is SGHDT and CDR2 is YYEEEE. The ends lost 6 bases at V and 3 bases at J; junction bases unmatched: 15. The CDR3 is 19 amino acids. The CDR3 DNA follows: TGTGCCAGCACCCTATCCGGGACTAGCGGGAGATTGAATACAGATACGCAGTATTTT. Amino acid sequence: CASTLSGTSGRLNTDTQYF.

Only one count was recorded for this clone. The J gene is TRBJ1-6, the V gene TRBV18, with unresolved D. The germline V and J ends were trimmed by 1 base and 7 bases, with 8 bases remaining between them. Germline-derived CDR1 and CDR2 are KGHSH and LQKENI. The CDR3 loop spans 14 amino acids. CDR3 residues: CASSPRGLNSPLHF. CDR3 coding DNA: TGTGCCAGCTCACCACGAGGACTAAATTCACCCCTCCACTTT.

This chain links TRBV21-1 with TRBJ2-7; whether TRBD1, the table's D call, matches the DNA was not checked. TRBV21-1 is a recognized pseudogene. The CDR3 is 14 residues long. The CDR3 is CASSLEGDSYEQYF. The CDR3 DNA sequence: TGTGCCAGCAGCCTTGAAGGGGACTCCTACGAGCAGTACTTC.

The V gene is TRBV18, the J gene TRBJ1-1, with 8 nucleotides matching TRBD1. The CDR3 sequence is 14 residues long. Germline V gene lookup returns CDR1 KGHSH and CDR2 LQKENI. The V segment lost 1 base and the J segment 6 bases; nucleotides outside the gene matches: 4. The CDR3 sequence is CASSPRQGAAEAFF. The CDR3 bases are TGTGCCAGCTCACCACGGCAGGGGGCCGCTGAAGCTTTCTTT. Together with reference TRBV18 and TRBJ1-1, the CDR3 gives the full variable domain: NAGVMQNPRHLVRRRGQEARLRCSPMKGHSHVYWYRQLPEEGLKFMVYLQKENIIDESGMPKERFSAEFPKEGPSILRIQQVVRGDSAAYFCASSPRQGAAEAFFGQGTRLTVV.

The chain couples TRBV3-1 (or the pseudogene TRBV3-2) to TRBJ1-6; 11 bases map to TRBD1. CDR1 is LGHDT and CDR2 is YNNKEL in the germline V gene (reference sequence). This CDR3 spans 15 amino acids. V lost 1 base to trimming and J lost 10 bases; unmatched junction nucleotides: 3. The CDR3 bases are TGTGCCAGCAGCCAAGTGGACAGGGGGCGGTCACCCCTCCACTTT. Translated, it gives CASSQVDRGRSPLHF.

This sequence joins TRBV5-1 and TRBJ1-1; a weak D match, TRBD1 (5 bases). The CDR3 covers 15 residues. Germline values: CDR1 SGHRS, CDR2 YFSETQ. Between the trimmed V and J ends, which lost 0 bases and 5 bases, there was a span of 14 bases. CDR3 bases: TGCGCCAGCAGCTTGGAGGGCAGGGAAGGGACTGAAGCTTTCTTT. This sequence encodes CASSLEGREGTEAFF.

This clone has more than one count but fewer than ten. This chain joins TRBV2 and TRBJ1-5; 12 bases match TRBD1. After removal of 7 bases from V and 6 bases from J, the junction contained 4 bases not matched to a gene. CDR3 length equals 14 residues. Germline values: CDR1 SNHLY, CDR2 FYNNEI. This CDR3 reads CASTGTGGFQPQHF. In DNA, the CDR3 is TGTGCCAGCACTGGGACAGGGGGCTTTCAGCCCCAGCATTTT.

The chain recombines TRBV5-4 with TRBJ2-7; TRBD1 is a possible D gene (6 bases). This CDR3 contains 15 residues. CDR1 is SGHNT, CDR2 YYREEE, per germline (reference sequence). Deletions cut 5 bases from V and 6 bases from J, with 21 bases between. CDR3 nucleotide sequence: TGTGCCAGCAGTGACCGGGACAAGTCCTTTGGCGAGCAGTACTTC. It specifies CASSDRDKSFGEQYF.

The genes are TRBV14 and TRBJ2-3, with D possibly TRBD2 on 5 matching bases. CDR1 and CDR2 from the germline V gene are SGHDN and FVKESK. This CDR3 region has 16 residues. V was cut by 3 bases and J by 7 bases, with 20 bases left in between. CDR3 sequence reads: CASSHARGFDPYTQYF. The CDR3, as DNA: TGTGCCAGCAGCCACGCACGAGGGTTTGACCCCTATACGCAGTATTTT. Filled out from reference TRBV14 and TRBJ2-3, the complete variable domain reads EAGVTQFPSHSVIEKGQTVTLRCDPISGHDNLYWYRRVMGKEIKFLLHFVKESKQDESGMPNNRFLAERTGGTYSTLKVQPAELEDSGVYFCASSHARGFDPYTQYFGPGTRLTVL.

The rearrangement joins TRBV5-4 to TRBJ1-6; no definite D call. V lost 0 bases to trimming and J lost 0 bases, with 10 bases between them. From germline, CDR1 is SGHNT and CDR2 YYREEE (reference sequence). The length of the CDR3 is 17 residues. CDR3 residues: CASSLVPVSSYNSPLHF. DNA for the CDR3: TGTGCCAGCAGCTTGGTCCCCGTGAGCTCCTATAATTCACCCCTCCACTTT.

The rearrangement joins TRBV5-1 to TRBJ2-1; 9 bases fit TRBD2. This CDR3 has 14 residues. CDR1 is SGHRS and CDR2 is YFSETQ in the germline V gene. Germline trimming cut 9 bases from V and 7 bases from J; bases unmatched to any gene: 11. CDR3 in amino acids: CATALGGRANEQFF. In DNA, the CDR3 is TGCGCCACCGCCCTCGGCGGGAGGGCGAATGAGCAGTTCTTC.

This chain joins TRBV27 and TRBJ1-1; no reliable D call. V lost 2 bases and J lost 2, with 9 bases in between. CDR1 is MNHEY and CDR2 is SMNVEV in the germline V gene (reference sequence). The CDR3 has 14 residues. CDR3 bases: TGTGCCAGCAGTTTACGGGTGGGTAACACTGAAGCTTTCTTT. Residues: CASSLRVGNTEAFF.

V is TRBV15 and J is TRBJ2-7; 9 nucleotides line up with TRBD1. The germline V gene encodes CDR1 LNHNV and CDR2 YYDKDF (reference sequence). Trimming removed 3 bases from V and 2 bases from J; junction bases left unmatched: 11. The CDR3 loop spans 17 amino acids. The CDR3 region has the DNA TGTGCCACCAGCAGTGCCGAGGCAGGACAGGGGCCCTACGAGCAGTACTTC. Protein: CATSSAEAGQGPYEQYF.

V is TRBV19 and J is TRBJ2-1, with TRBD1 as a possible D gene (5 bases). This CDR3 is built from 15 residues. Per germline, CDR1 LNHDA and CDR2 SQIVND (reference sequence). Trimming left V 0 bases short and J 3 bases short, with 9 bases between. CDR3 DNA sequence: TGTGCCAGTAGTATAGACGGCAGGGACTACAATGAGCAGTTCTTC. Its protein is CASSIDGRDYNEQFF.

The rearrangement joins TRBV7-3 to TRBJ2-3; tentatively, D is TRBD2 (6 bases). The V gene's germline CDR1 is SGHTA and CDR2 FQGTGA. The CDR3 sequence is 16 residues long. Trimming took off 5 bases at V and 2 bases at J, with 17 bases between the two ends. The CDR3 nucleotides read TGTGCCAGCAGCGGTGGAGGGAACCGTCTCACAGATACGCAGTATTTT. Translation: CASSGGGNRLTDTQYF.

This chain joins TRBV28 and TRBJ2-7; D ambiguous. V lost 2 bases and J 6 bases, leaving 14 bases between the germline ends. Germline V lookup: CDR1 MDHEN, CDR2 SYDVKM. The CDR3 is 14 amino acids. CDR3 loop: CASSLTGFPGEQYF. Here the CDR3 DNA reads TGTGCCAGCAGTTTAACCGGCTTCCCGGGCGAGCAGTACTTC.